The source of this T cell receptor beta chain is a study of shared clonotypes between healthy human individuals. Looking at the study overall: Every donor yielded three CD4 naive, three CD4 memory, two CD8 naive and one CD8 memory plate.

The CDR3 length is 15 residues. Germline loops: CDR1 LNHNV, CDR2 YYDKDF (reference sequence). V shed 0 bases and J shed 4 bases, with 10 bases lying between them. This table comes from immunoSEQ multiplex PCR, and its TCRdb copy is limited to in-frame clones, with some not included. Of about 1.5 million clones listed, around 97% were seen once; the top ten hold approximately 1.1%. This TCR came from a man aged 30 to 45 in good health. Material for sequencing was naive CD4+ T cells sorted from blood. Subset in this sample: CD45RA+ positively selected. The chain uses TRBV15 and TRBJ1-5, with D possibly being TRBD1 (5 bases). The CDR3 here is CATSREAGTNQPQHF. CDR3 nucleotides: TGTGCCACCAGCAGAGAGGCAGGGACGAATCAGCCCCAGCATTTT. Together with reference TRBV15 and TRBJ1-5, the CDR3 gives the full variable domain: DAMVIQNPRYQVTQFGKPVTLSCSQTLNHNVMYWYQQKSSQAPKLLFHYYDKDFNNEADTPDNFQSRRPNTSFCFLDIRSPGLGDTAMYLCATSREAGTNQPQHFGDGTRLSIL.